These 28 T cell receptor beta chains were all obtained from the same sample, sequenced in a study of blood T cell repertoires in COVID-19 (dated by TCRdb to 2020 to 2021). Libraries came from the immunoSEQ multiplex PCR assay. Not all clones reach the TCRdb copy of this immuneACCESS table, which keeps in-frame sequences only. Checked studies attribute under half of the gap to unresolved V genes and leave the rest unexplained. For this sample there are more than 40,000 clones; about nine tenths appear just once. The ten largest clones add up to approximately 15% of the sample. Sequencing input: peripheral blood. Receptors originate from a human donor in a cohort sampled during active COVID-19.

This chain connects TRBV28 to TRBJ1-1; maybe TRBD1 (5 bases). The germline V gene has CDR1 MDHEN and CDR2 SYDVKM. The V end was cut by 2 bases, the J end by 7 bases, with 17 bases between. The CDR3 spans 15 residues. This CDR3 reads CASSLEPLGGDEAFF. In DNA form, the CDR3 reads TGTGCCAGCAGTTTAGAGCCCCTGGGGGGAGATGAAGCTTTCTTT.

This clone was seen a handful of times. The gene calls are TRBV19 and TRBJ1-5; TRBD1 matches at 9 bases. The junction had 7 bases not matched to a gene; V was cut back by 1 base and J by 6 bases. The germline gives CDR1 LNHDA, CDR2 SQIVND (reference sequence). CDR3 size: 16 residues. CDR3 nucleotides: TGTGCCAGTAGTATAGGAGCCGGGACAGGGAGTCAGCCCCAGCATTTT. This encodes CASSIGAGTGSQPQHF.

The chain recombines TRBV2 with TRBJ2-5; 12 bases are shared with TRBD2. The germline V gene encodes CDR1 SNHLY and CDR2 FYNNEI. After removal of 6 bases from V and 2 bases from J, the junction contained 1 base not matched to a gene. This CDR3 region has 14 residues. CDR3 protein: CASRGTSGQETQYF. DNA for the CDR3: TGTGCCAGCAGGGGGACTAGCGGGCAAGAGACCCAGTACTTC. Together with reference TRBV2 and TRBJ2-5, the CDR3 gives the full variable domain: EPEVTQTPSHQVTQMGQEVILRCVPISNHLYFYWYRQILGQKVEFLVSFYNNEISEKSEIFDDQFSVERPDGSNFTLKIRSTKLEDSAMYFCASRGTSGQETQYFGPGTRLLVL.

This clone has a single count. The chain uses TRBV27 and TRBJ1-6; 10 positions match TRBD1. This CDR3 contains 16 residues. Per the germline V gene, CDR1 is MNHEY and CDR2 is SMNVEV (reference sequence). Losses at the gene ends were 3 bases for V and 6 bases for J; bases not matched to a gene: 5. CDR3 nucleotides: TGTGCCAGCAGTTTGGCCGGGACAGGGGTTAATTCACCCCTCCACTTT. It is translated as CASSLAGTGVNSPLHF.

V is TRBV6-4 and J is TRBJ2-6, with D maybe TRBD1 (6 bases). The germline V gene has CDR1 MRHNA and CDR2 SNTAGT. This CDR3 has 19 amino acids. V lost 6 bases and J 2 bases, leaving 23 bases between the germline ends. The CDR3 loop is CASSPLSQGIPPGANVLTF. CDR3 DNA: TGTGCCAGCAGCCCTTTATCGCAGGGGATCCCTCCTGGGGCCAACGTCCTGACTTTC.

V usage is TRBV4-3 and J usage is TRBJ1-1, with D unresolved. The CDR3 is 16 residues long. Germline V CDR1 and CDR2: LGHNA, YSLEER. The ends were cut back, 2 bases at V and 2 bases at J, with 15 bases in the middle. CDR3 bases: TGCGCCAGCAGCCAACATAATCGACTCGACAACACTGAAGCTTTCTTT. Translating gives CASSQHNRLDNTEAFF.

This chain uses TRBV30 with TRBJ1-2; D gene unclear. The V gene's germline CDR1 is GTSNPN and CDR2 SVGIG (reference sequence). The CDR3 spans 16 residues. V was pared by 0 bases and J by 7 bases, with 21 bases between. As DNA, the CDR3 is TGTGCCTGGAGTGTTTTGTCCGGGGAGATTGGAGGTGGCTACACCTTC. This gives the protein CAWSVLSGEIGGGYTF.

The CDR3 loop is CASSFLQGAHPANTGELFF. The CDR3 DNA follows: TGTGCCAGCAGCTTTCTACAGGGGGCCCACCCGGCGAACACCGGGGAGCTGTTTTTT. V and J are TRBV7-9 and TRBJ2-2; 9 nucleotides line up with TRBD1. The CDR3 has 19 residues. After removal of 3 bases from V and 0 bases from J, the junction contained 11 bases not matched to a gene. Germline V gene lookup returns CDR1 SEHNR and CDR2 FQNEAQ (reference sequence).

The rearrangement links TRBV9 to TRBJ2-7; D is possibly TRBD2 (6 bases). Trimming pared 7 bases from V and 1 base from J, leaving 15 bases between. Germline-derived CDR1 and CDR2 are SGDLS and YYNGEE. This CDR3 is built from 14 residues. CDR3 DNA sequence: TGTGCCAGCTCCCGGGAGCAATCGTCCTACGAGCAGTACTTC. Amino acids: CASSREQSSYEQYF.

The gene calls are TRBV4-1 and TRBJ2-5; 7 bases are shared with TRBD2. The CDR3 is made up of 19 amino acids. Unmatched junction bases numbered 14, after V lost 0 bases and J lost 1 base. CDR1 MGHRA and CDR2 YSYEKL come from the germline V gene. The CDR3 is CASSQDGLVGGGPQETQYF. CDR3 bases: TGCGCCAGCAGCCAAGACGGTCTAGTAGGCGGGGGACCCCAAGAGACCCAGTACTTC.

The chain recombines TRBV7-2 with TRBJ2-5, with 8 bases matching TRBD2. There are 13 residues in the CDR3. Looked up from germline, CDR1 is SGHTA and CDR2 is FQGNSA. The ends lost 5 bases at V and 4 bases at J; junction bases unmatched: 3. The CDR3 loop is CASSRGLAETQYF. The DNA for the CDR3 is TGTGCCAGCAGCAGAGGACTAGCAGAGACCCAGTACTTC.

The rearrangement links TRBV28 to TRBJ2-3; TRBD2 might be the D (5 bases). The CDR3 loop spans 15 amino acids. Trimming pared 6 bases from V and 1 base from J, leaving 14 bases between. The germline CDR1 and CDR2 sequences are MDHEN and SYDVKM. CDR3 sequence: CASSTLARGTDTQYF. Written as DNA, the CDR3 is TGTGCCAGCAGCACCTTAGCGCGCGGCACAGATACGCAGTATTTT.

This clone was seen just once. The chain has TRBV24-1 and TRBJ2-5; the match to TRBD2 covers 12 bases. The CDR3 contains 16 residues. CDR1 is KGHDR and CDR2 is SFDVKD in the germline V gene. V was clipped by 3 bases and J by 4 bases; unmatched bases: 5. The CDR3 sequence is CATSDARTSGIETQYF. The CDR3 DNA reads as TGTGCCACCAGTGATGCCAGGACTAGCGGGATAGAGACCCAGTACTTC.

This rearrangement joins TRBV9 to TRBJ1-2, with TRBD1 matching 7 bases. Germline values: CDR1 SGDLS, CDR2 YYNGEE. The V gene end was trimmed by 4 bases and the J gene end by 6 bases; junction bases not matched to a gene: 15. The CDR3 contains 16 residues. The CDR3, as DNA: TGTGCCAGCAGCAACTCACCGGGACAGACCGGTGATGGCTACACCTTC. It is translated as CASSNSPGQTGDGYTF.

This clone was seen a single time. J is TRBJ1-1 and V is TRBV3-1 (or the pseudogene TRBV3-2), with D uncertain. Germline CDR1 is LGHDT and CDR2 is YNNKEL (reference sequence). The CDR3 sequence is 13 residues long. V shed 4 bases and J shed 5 bases, with 11 bases lying between them. Written as DNA, the CDR3 is TGTGCCAGCAGCCTATTATTGGAGACTGAAGCTTTCTTT. It specifies CASSLLLETEAFF.

V and J are TRBV13 and TRBJ2-7; 7 bases align to TRBD2. CDR1 is PRHDT and CDR2 is FYEKMQ in the germline V gene (reference sequence). With V trimmed by 0 bases and J by 1 base, 3 bases remained unmatched. The CDR3 extends over 15 amino acids. CDR3 sequence: CASSLGGGGSYEQYF. The CDR3 nucleotides read TGTGCCAGCAGCTTAGGTGGCGGGGGATCCTACGAGCAGTACTTC.

The gene calls are TRBV7-9 and TRBJ2-7; 11 nucleotides match TRBD1. The trim removed 4 bases at V and 0 bases at J, leaving 11 bases unmatched. CDR1 is SEHNR and CDR2 is FQNEAQ in the germline V gene (reference sequence). CDR3 size: 18 residues. The CDR3 sequence is CASSWGQGGELSSYEQYF. The CDR3 DNA reads TGTGCCAGCAGCTGGGGACAGGGGGGCGAGTTGAGCTCCTACGAGCAGTACTTC.

J is TRBJ1-6 and V is TRBV21-1. TRBV21-1 is a known pseudogene. The CDR3 consists of 15 residues. CDR3 sequence reads: CASTLMGGADSPLHF. The DNA for the CDR3 is TGTGCCAGCACCCTTATGGGGGGGGCGGATTCACCCCTCCACTTT.

The chain recombines TRBV25-1 with TRBJ2-2; weak D call: TRBD2 (5 bases). The ends were cut back, 10 bases at V and 9 bases at J, with 15 bases in the middle. CDR1 and CDR2 (germline): MGHDK, SYGVNS. There are 12 residues in the CDR3. CDR3 amino acids: CATRTSSRELFF. As DNA, the CDR3 is TGTGCCACCAGGACTTCCTCCAGGGAGCTGTTTTTT.

The chain recombines TRBV4-2 with TRBJ2-5, with D perhaps TRBD2 (5 bases). The CDR3 is made up of 16 amino acids. From germline, CDR1 is LGHNA and CDR2 YNFKEQ. The germline V and J ends were trimmed by 0 bases and 9 bases, with 20 bases remaining between them. In DNA form, the CDR3 reads TGTGCCAGCAGCCAAGAGGGTTCGGACGGGGTCCGGGCCCAGTACTTC. Its protein product is CASSQEGSDGVRAQYF.

This rearrangement joins TRBV19 to TRBJ2-6; D gene ambiguous. Trimming left V 2 bases short and J 0 bases short, with 2 bases between. The V gene's germline CDR1 is LNHDA and CDR2 SQIVND (reference sequence). CDR3 size: 14 residues. The CDR3 protein is CASSILSGANVLTF. CDR3 DNA: TGTGCCAGTAGTATACTCTCTGGGGCCAACGTCCTGACTTTC.

This clone has only one observation. The rearrangement links TRBV3-1 (or the pseudogene TRBV3-2) to TRBJ2-4; TRBD1 is a possible D gene (6 bases). Trimming stripped 3 bases from V and 8 bases from J, with 14 bases between. There are 14 residues in the CDR3. Germline CDR1 is LGHDT and CDR2 is YNNKEL (reference sequence). The CDR3 nucleotides are TGTGCCAGCAGCCAGGGGGCCAGTTCGGACATTCAGTACTTC. Translation: CASSQGASSDIQYF.

J is TRBJ2-2 and V is TRBV7-3; 8 bases line up with TRBD2. This CDR3 is 18 amino acids long. The germline V gene has CDR1 SGHTA and CDR2 FQGTGA. V lost 5 bases and J lost 5; bases outside the gene matches: 16. CDR3 nucleotide sequence: TGTGCCAGCAGCGACAACGGGGCGGGAGGAAGTGGGACCGGGGAGCTGTTTTTT. The encoded protein is CASSDNGAGGSGTGELFF.

The gene calls are TRBV18 and TRBJ1-6, with D uncertain. This CDR3 contains 13 residues. Germline loops: CDR1 KGHSH, CDR2 LQKENI. V was pared by 6 bases and J by 7 bases, with 10 bases between. The CDR3 coding sequence is TGTGCCAGCTCGCCAGACTCGAATTCACCCCTCCACTTT. Protein sequence: CASSPDSNSPLHF.

In its sample, this clone was seen once. The chain employs TRBV7-2 and TRBJ2-1, with 8 bases fitting TRBD1. Looked up from germline, CDR1 is SGHTA and CDR2 is FQGNSA. This CDR3 is built from 13 residues. V trimming: 6 bases; J trimming: 4 bases; junction bases outside the gene matches: 2. The CDR3 DNA is TGTGCCAGCAGGCGGGACAGGTACAATGAGCAGTTCTTC. Residues: CASRRDRYNEQFF.

V usage is TRBV28 and J usage is TRBJ2-7; D is unclear. There are 10 residues in the CDR3. Germline CDR1 MDHEN, CDR2 SYDVKM. Deletions cut 4 bases from V and 5 bases from J, with 3 bases between. CDR3: CASSSDEQYF. The DNA for the CDR3 is TGTGCCAGCAGTTCCGACGAGCAGTACTTC. The variable domain in full, completed from reference TRBV28 and TRBJ2-7, reads DVKVTQSSRYLVKRTGEKVFLECVQDMDHENMFWYRQDPGLGLRLIYFSYDVKMKEKGDIPEGYSVSREKKERFSLILESASTNQTSMYLCASSSDEQYFGPGTRLTVT.

This rearrangement joins TRBV10-1 to TRBJ2-7; 11 nucleotides agree with TRBD2. This CDR3 comprises 15 residues. Unmatched junction bases numbered 7, after V lost 6 bases and J lost 3 bases. CDR1 is WNHNN, CDR2 SYGVQD, per germline (reference sequence). In nucleotides, the CDR3 is TGCGCCAGCAGAGGGACTAGCGGTTTGATCTACGAGCAGTACTTC. Protein: CASRGTSGLIYEQYF.

The V gene is TRBV6-6, the J gene TRBJ1-6; maybe TRBD1 (5 bases). Germline lookup yields CDR1 MNHNY and CDR2 SVGAGI (reference sequence). Between the trimmed V and J ends, which lost 6 bases and 10 bases, there was a span of 16 bases. The length of the CDR3 is 14 residues. The CDR3, as DNA: TGTGCCAGCAGCAGGGACTCCTCGGGGTCACCCCTCCACTTT. The encoded protein is CASSRDSSGSPLHF.